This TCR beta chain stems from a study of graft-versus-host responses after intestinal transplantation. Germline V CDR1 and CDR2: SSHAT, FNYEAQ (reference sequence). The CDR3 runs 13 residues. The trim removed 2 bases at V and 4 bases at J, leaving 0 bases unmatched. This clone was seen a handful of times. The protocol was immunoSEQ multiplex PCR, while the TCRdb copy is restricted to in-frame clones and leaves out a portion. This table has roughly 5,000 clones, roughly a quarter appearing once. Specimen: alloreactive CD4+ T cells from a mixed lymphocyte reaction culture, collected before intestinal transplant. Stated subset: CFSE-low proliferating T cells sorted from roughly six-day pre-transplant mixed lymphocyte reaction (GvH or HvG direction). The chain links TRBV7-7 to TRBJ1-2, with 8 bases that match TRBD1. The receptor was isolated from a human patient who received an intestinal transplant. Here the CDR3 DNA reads TGTGCCAGCAGCTTAACAGGGGGCTATGGCTACACCTTC. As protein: CASSLTGGYGYTF. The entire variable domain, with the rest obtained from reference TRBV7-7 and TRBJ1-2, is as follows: GAGVSQSPRYKVTKRGQDVTLRCDPISSHATLYWYQQALGQGPEFLTYFNYEAQPDKSGLPSDRFSAERPEGSISTLTIQRTEQRDSAMYRCASSLTGGYGYTFGSGTRLTVV.